This T cell receptor (beta chain) is from a study of shared clonotypes between healthy human individuals. This CDR3 has 12 amino acids. V gave up 3 bases and J gave up 9 bases, with 9 bases separating them. Germline V gives CDR1 SGHVS, CDR2 FNYEAQ. Authors' methods: In the immunoSEQ data, sequences were junction-only and lacked quality scores, so filtering differed. This table comes from immunoSEQ multiplex PCR, and its TCRdb copy is limited to in-frame clones, with some not included. The V and J calls and the clone size are those of that table, but D and trimming were determined from the DNA. In the table there are under 1,900,000 clones, 98% of which are singletons. Worth noting for this clone: No antigen is known for it.

Notes on the study in general: The study found about 4.6% of naive CD4 clonotypes shared across a handful of donors.

Adult donors, all healthy and HIV-negative, had no recent acute infections or vaccinations. Memory CD4+ cells were the fraction left after CD45RA+ naive selection. This TCR was sampled from a man aged 30 to 45 in good health. The genes are TRBV7-6 and TRBJ2-1; D may be TRBD2 (5 bases). Sequencing input: naive CD4+ T cells sorted from blood. Indicated subset: CD45RA+ positively selected. This CDR3 is CASSLVAGEQFF. DNA of the CDR3: TGTGCCAGCAGCTTGGTGGCGGGTGAGCAGTTCTTC.